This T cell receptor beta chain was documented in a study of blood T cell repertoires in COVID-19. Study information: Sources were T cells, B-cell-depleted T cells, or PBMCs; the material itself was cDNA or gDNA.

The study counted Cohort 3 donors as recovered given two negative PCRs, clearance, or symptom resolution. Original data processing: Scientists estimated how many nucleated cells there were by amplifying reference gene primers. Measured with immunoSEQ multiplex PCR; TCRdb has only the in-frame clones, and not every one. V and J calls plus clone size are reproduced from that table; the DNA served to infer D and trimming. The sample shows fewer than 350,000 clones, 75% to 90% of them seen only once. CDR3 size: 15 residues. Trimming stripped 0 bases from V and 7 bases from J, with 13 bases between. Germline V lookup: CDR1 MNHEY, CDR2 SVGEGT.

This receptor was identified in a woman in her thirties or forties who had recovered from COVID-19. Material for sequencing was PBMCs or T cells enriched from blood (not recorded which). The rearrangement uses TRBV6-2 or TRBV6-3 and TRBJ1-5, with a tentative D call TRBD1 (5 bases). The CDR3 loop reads CASSYSKAGYQPQHF. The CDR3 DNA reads TGTGCCAGCAGTTACTCGAAGGCAGGGTACCAGCCCCAGCATTTT.